Shown below are 16 T cell receptor beta chains from a single sample sequenced in a study of CD8+ T cells in alopecia areata. Isolated RNA was reverse transcribed into cDNA used as the sequencing template. Some clones are missing from TCRdb's copy, which holds only in-frame ones; the method was immunoSEQ multiplex PCR. The repertoire consists of 160,000 or so clones, with about 61% occurring once and the leading ten covering 16%. Treatment reported: oral pan-JAK inhibitor, 5-10 mg twice daily. The sample in question was CD4+ T cells sorted from blood, obtained at approximately week 56, from a patient treated with tofacitinib. The receptors here all came from a human donor with alopecia areata.

This chain uses TRBV14 with TRBJ2-2; 7 positions match TRBD1. Looked up from germline, CDR1 is SGHDN and CDR2 is FVKESK. Trimming removed 1 base from V and 4 bases from J; junction bases left unmatched: 9. The CDR3 is 17 residues long. CDR3 coding DNA: TGTGCCAGCAGCCAAGTGGCAGGGGGAGTTCGCACCGGGGAGCTGTTTTTT. This codes for CASSQVAGGVRTGELFF.

The chain recombines TRBV4-1 with TRBJ2-4; no clear D gene. Trimming removed 1 base at V and 0 bases at J, with 10 bases between. Germline V gene lookup returns CDR1 MGHRA and CDR2 YSYEKL. This CDR3 contains 16 residues. The CDR3 region is CASSQGHSLAKNIQYF. For the CDR3, the DNA is TGCGCCAGCAGCCAAGGGCACAGCCTAGCCAAAAACATTCAGTACTTC.

The chain employs TRBV5-1 and TRBJ1-2; a possible D gene is TRBD1 (6 bases). The CDR3 runs to 14 residues. Trimming shortened V by 4 bases and J by 4 bases, and 14 bases separated the two germline ends. Germline-derived CDR1 and CDR2 are SGHRS and YFSETQ. CDR3 DNA sequence: TGCGCCAGCAGCCTCGGACAGCGGATCTATGGCTACACCTTC. It yields the protein CASSLGQRIYGYTF.

The sample holds a few counts of this clone. The chain combines TRBV27 with TRBJ2-2, with D maybe TRBD2 (6 bases). Germline assignment: CDR1 MNHEY and CDR2 SMNVEV (reference sequence). CDR3 size: 12 residues. V was clipped by 4 bases and J by 7 bases, with 7 bases between them. The CDR3 is CASSWGVGELFF. In nucleotides, the CDR3 is TGTGCCAGCAGTTGGGGGGTCGGGGAGCTGTTTTTT.

This sequence joins TRBV30 and TRBJ2-3; 7 nucleotides agree with TRBD1. The CDR3 runs 14 residues. The junction had 7 bases not matched to a gene; V was cut back by 2 bases and J by 5 bases. Germline CDR1 GTSNPN, CDR2 SVGIG (reference sequence). CDR3 nucleotide sequence: TGTGCCTGGAGTCAAAGGGGGCAGGGAGATACGCAGTATTTT. It encodes CAWSQRGQGDTQYF.

The V and J genes are TRBV28 and TRBJ2-5; D is perhaps TRBD1 (7 bases). This CDR3 spans 15 amino acids. V dropped 1 base and J dropped 5 bases, with 14 bases sitting between them. Germline V gives CDR1 MDHEN, CDR2 SYDVKM. CDR3 loop: CASSLFWTGGETQYF. The CDR3 DNA sequence: TGTGCCAGCAGTTTATTTTGGACAGGAGGGGAGACCCAGTACTTC.

This chain connects TRBV29-1 to TRBJ2-3, with D hard to call. CDR1 and CDR2 from the germline V gene are SQVTM and ANQGSEA. This CDR3 contains 13 residues. Between the trimmed V and J ends, which lost 1 base and 0 bases, there was a span of 5 bases. DNA for the CDR3: TGCAGCGTTGAAGTGGACAGCACAGATACGCAGTATTTT. Residues: CSVEVDSTDTQYF.

The chain has TRBV5-1 and TRBJ2-3; 7 positions agree with TRBD1. V gave up 0 bases and J gave up 5 bases; unmatched junction bases: 9. Germline loops: CDR1 SGHRS, CDR2 YFSETQ. The CDR3 extends over 16 amino acids. The CDR3 reads CASSLETGSDRDTQYF. Written as DNA, the CDR3 is TGCGCCAGCAGCTTGGAGACAGGGTCCGACAGAGATACGCAGTATTTT. Variable domain in full (rest from reference TRBV5-1 and TRBJ2-3): KAGVTQTPRYLIKTRGQQVTLSCSPISGHRSVSWYQQTPGQGLQFLFEYFSETQRNKGNFPGRFSGRQFSNSRSEMNVSTLELGDSALYLCASSLETGSDRDTQYFGPGTRLTVL.

The chain carries TRBV19 and TRBJ2-7, with D tentatively TRBD1 (6 bases). Trimming left V 5 bases short and J 6 bases short, with 14 bases between. The CDR3 loop spans 13 amino acids. Germline V CDR1 and CDR2: LNHDA, SQIVND (reference sequence). CDR3 DNA: TGTGCCAGTAGTTCACAGGGAAGTACCGAGCAGTACTTC. Amino acids: CASSSQGSTEQYF.

The V gene is TRBV2, the J gene TRBJ1-2; 7 positions agree with TRBD1. Germline V gene lookup returns CDR1 SNHLY and CDR2 FYNNEI. The CDR3 length is 14 residues. V was pared by 7 bases and J by 4 bases, with 9 bases of the junction left unmatched. As DNA, the CDR3 is TGTGCCAGCACCGAGACAGGGCCCTCCTATGGCTACACCTTC. Its translation is CASTETGPSYGYTF.

The chain uses TRBV4-1 and TRBJ2-3; no clear D gene. The CDR3 runs to 14 residues. The germline V and J ends were trimmed by 4 bases and 0 bases, with 8 bases remaining between them. Germline CDR1 MGHRA, CDR2 YSYEKL. In DNA, the CDR3 is TGCGCCAGCAGCCGGGTTGGAAGCACAGATACGCAGTATTTT. Its protein product is CASSRVGSTDTQYF.

This chain links TRBV9 with TRBJ2-5; the D gene is possibly TRBD1 (5 bases). CDR3 length: 17 amino acids. Germline V gene sequence: CDR1 SGDLS, CDR2 YYNGEE. Trimming removed 3 bases at V and 0 bases at J, with 18 bases between. CDR3: CASSAQSRVLYQETQYF. The CDR3 nucleotides read TGTGCCAGCAGCGCACAAAGCAGGGTCCTGTACCAAGAGACCCAGTACTTC.

The V and J genes are TRBV6-5 and TRBJ1-1; possibly TRBD1 for D (6 bases). V lost 6 bases and J 5 bases, leaving 16 bases between the germline ends. The CDR3 is 14 residues long. From germline, CDR1 is MNHEY and CDR2 SVGAGI. The CDR3 loop reads CASSPTGLVTEAFF. CDR3 coding DNA: TGTGCCAGCAGCCCAACAGGGTTAGTAACTGAAGCTTTCTTT.

The rearrangement uses TRBV2 and TRBJ2-7, with a tentative D call TRBD2 (5 bases). V was trimmed by 5 bases and J by 5 bases, leaving 22 bases between them. CDR1 SNHLY and CDR2 FYNNEI come from the germline V gene. This CDR3 contains 16 residues. The CDR3 here is CASSREFLRASDEQYF. CDR3 DNA sequence: TGTGCCAGCAGTCGAGAATTTTTGAGGGCCTCGGACGAGCAGTACTTC.

The chain couples TRBV10-3 to TRBJ2-7; no firm D call. The CDR3 covers 10 residues. Looked up from germline, CDR1 is ENHRY and CDR2 is SYGVKD. The V gene lost 11 bases and the J gene lost 5 bases, with 10 bases spanning the gap. CDR3 sequence: CASGVDEQYF. CDR3 coding DNA: TGTGCCTCGGGCGTGGACGAGCAGTACTTC.

This clone has a count of ten or more. The chain employs TRBV2 and TRBJ2-3; no clear D gene. Trimming stripped 2 bases from V and 2 bases from J, with 14 bases between. The CDR3 loop spans 16 amino acids. Per germline, CDR1 SNHLY and CDR2 FYNNEI. CDR3 protein: CASSETAAHYTDTQYF. The DNA for the CDR3 is TGTGCCAGCAGTGAAACGGCGGCCCACTACACAGATACGCAGTATTTT.